These T cell receptor beta chains were read from a single sample in a study of shared clonotypes between healthy human individuals. Some clones are missing from TCRdb's copy, which holds only in-frame ones; the method was immunoSEQ multiplex PCR. This sample has 2 million to 2.5 million clones, with approximately 94% found just once. The material sequenced was naive CD4+ T cells sorted from blood. The receptors were gathered from a man between 18 and 29 years old in good health. CDR3s include the opening cysteine and the closing phenylalanine or tryptophan. The D gene is left open where the match is weak.

CDR3 protein,CDR3 DNA,D gene,V gene,J gene
CSVAVDSNQPQHF,TGCAGCGTTGCAGTTGATAGCAATCAGCCCCAGCATTTT,.,TRBV29-1,TRBJ1-5
CASSLSGLAPFF,TGTGCCAGCAGTTTATCGGGGTTAGCCCCGTTCTTC,.,TRBV27,TRBJ2-1
CASSRGDRAETQYF,TGTGCCAGCAGCCGTGGGGACAGGGCGGAGACCCAGTACTTC,TRBD1,TRBV7-2,TRBJ2-5
CASSPLGAGIGTGELFF,TGTGCCAGCAGCCCCCTTGGGGCAGGGATCGGCACCGGGGAGCTGTTTTTT,.,TRBV7-2,TRBJ2-2
CASSQDRARSPLHF,TGCGCCAGCAGTCAGGACAGGGCTCGATCACCCCTCCACTTT,TRBD1,TRBV10-2,TRBJ1-6
CASRYVPGDTEAFF,TGCGCCAGCAGATACGTCCCGGGGGACACTGAAGCTTTCTTT,.,TRBV10-1,TRBJ1-1
CASSTSPTDTQYF,TGCGCCAGCAGTACTTCCCCCACAGATACGCAGTATTTT,.,TRBV5-1,TRBJ2-3
CASSTRQTLSYEQYF,TGTGCCAGCAGCACCCGACAGACCCTCTCCTACGAGCAGTACTTC,.,TRBV7-2,TRBJ2-7
CASRSAGTVREAFF,TGTGCCAGCAGGAGCGCCGGGACAGTACGTGAAGCTTTCTTT,TRBD1,TRBV6-5,TRBJ1-1
CASSDEGSGFRGYTF,TGTGCCAGCAGTGACGAGGGATCGGGGTTTCGTGGCTACACCTTC,.,TRBV6-4,TRBJ1-2
CASSSRGSTDTQYF,TGCGCCAGCAGCTCCAGGGGTAGCACAGATACGCAGTATTTT,.,TRBV5-1,TRBJ2-3
CASSWGQSDGNTIYF,TGTGCCAGCAGCTGGGGACAGTCTGATGGAAACACCATATATTTT,TRBD1,TRBV5-6,TRBJ1-3
CASSEPPGQGTDTQYF,TGTGCCAGCAGTGAACCGCCGGGACAGGGTACAGATACGCAGTATTTT,TRBD1,TRBV25-1,TRBJ2-3
CASSMTGETQYF,TGTGCCAGTAGTATGACGGGGGAGACCCAGTACTTC,.,TRBV19,TRBJ2-5
CASSQVRGYEQYF,TGCGCCAGCAGCCAAGTCCGGGGTTACGAGCAGTACTTC,.,TRBV4-3,TRBJ2-7
CASSEQNSPLHF,TGTGCCAGCAGTGAACAAAATTCACCCCTCCACTTT,.,TRBV6-5,TRBJ1-6
CASNPGIAYEQYF,TGCGCCAGCAACCCCGGGATTGCCTACGAGCAGTACTTC,.,TRBV10-2,TRBJ2-7
CASRLSTGNPGELFF,TGTGCCAGCAGGTTGTCTACAGGGAACCCCGGGGAGCTGTTTTTT,.,TRBV2,TRBJ2-2
CASRALRGAGELFF,TGTGCCAGCAGAGCCTTGCGGGGCGCCGGGGAGCTGTTTTTT,.,TRBV2,TRBJ2-2
CASSSRQGTSNSPLHF,TGTGCCAGCAGCTCACGACAGGGGACTTCGAATTCACCCCTCCACTTT,TRBD1,TRBV5-8,TRBJ1-6
CASRRQENEGYTF,TGTGCCAGCAGAAGACAGGAGAATGAAGGCTACACCTTC,.,TRBV6-4,TRBJ1-2
CASSLQGVNAEAFF,TGTGCCAGCAGTCTACAGGGGGTCAACGCTGAAGCTTTCTTT,TRBD1,TRBV6-5,TRBJ1-1